This T cell receptor (beta chain) was identified during a study of blood T cell repertoires in COVID-19. V gave up 4 bases and J gave up 6 bases, with 19 bases separating them. The CDR3 spans 15 residues. CDR1 and CDR2 (germline): SGHRS, YFSETQ. The repertoire was sequenced with immunoSEQ multiplex PCR; TCRdb's copy has only in-frame clones and lacks some. The data show some 110,000 clones, roughly 80% seen once. This sequence originates from a woman of 80 years or more with active or convalescent COVID-19. The genes are TRBV5-1 and TRBJ1-2; D call uncertain. Material for sequencing was peripheral blood. This CDR3 is CASSPGSGDSHGYTF. In DNA, the CDR3 is TGCGCCAGCAGCCCCGGGAGCGGGGATAGTCATGGCTACACCTTC.